This T cell receptor beta chain derives from a study of T cells in Graves' hyperthyroidism and ophthalmopathy. Deletions cut 6 bases from V and 2 bases from J, with 19 bases between. This CDR3 contains 15 residues. The germline CDR1 and CDR2 sequences are SQVTM and ANQGSEA. Together with thyroid ultrasound, orbital computed tomography, serum thyroxine and TRAb, clinical symptoms were used for diagnoses. The source material, RNA transcripts, was used to amplify TCR beta CDR3 regions. A first-round RT-PCR of the TCR CDR3 used the HTBI primer set. TCRdb called the multiplex PCR reads again in MiXCR, with one record for every CDR3 protein. The sample holds over 400,000 distinct CDR3 sequences, roughly 14% seen once.

The TCR sequence derives from a man aged 18 to 30 with Graves' ophthalmopathy. What was sequenced was blood. V usage is TRBV29-1 and J usage is TRBJ1-1; no clear D. The CDR3 sequence is CSVRKGQLLNTEAFF. In DNA form, the CDR3 reads TGCAGCGTAAGAAAGGGCCAGCTCTTAAACACTGAAGCTTTCTTT.